This T cell receptor (beta chain) was recorded in a study of Graves' ophthalmopathy and Graves' hyperthyroidism. Study outcomes and limitations: Blood contained most expanded thyroid clonotypes exceeding 0.001 frequency.

Amplified material comprised TCR beta CDR3 regions derived from RNA transcripts. In the first round, RT-PCR was carried out with HTBI primers, and a multiplex PCR formed the second round. TCRdb processed the multiplex PCR reads anew with MiXCR; each CDR3 protein has one entry. The table records roughly 500,000 distinct CDR3 sequences, over 13% of them present only once. Germline V gene sequence: CDR1 SQVTM, CDR2 ANQGSEA. This CDR3 has 14 amino acids. With 1 base removed from V and 4 bases from J, the gap between germline ends came to 13 bases. This clonotype was detected many times. Its target is not known. Having ophthalmopathy, the donors showed moderate-to-severe activity, CAS ≥3 and NOSPECS ≥4, with disease lasting under 3 months.

Sequencing input: blood. The chain recombines TRBV29-1 with TRBJ1-1, with D possibly matching TRBD1 (6 bases). The TCR sequence derives from a woman aged 25 to 39 with Graves' ophthalmopathy. CDR3 sequence: CSVEAPGHLTEAFF. In DNA form, the CDR3 reads TGCAGCGTTGAAGCCCCGGGACACCTCACTGAAGCTTTCTTT.